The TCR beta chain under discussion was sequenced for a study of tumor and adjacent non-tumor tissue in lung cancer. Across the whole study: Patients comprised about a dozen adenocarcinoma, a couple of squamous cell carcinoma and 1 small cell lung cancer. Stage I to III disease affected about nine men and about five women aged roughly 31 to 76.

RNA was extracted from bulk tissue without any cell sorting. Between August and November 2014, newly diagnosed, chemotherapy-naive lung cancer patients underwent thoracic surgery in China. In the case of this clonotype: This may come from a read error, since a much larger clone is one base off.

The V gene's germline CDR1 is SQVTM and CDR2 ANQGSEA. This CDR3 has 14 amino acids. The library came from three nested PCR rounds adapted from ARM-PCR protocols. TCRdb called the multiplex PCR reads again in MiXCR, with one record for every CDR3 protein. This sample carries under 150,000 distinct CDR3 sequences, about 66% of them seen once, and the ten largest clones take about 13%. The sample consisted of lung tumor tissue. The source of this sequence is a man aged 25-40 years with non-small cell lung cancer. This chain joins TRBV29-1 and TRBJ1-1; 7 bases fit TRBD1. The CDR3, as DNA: TGCAGAGTTGAAGCCAGGGGACAGTCGGGTGAAGCTTTCTTT. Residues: CRVEARGQSGEAFF.